This T cell receptor beta chain is from a study of CD8+ T cells in alopecia areata (dated by TCRdb to 2016 to 2018). With regard to the full study: High-throughput TCRbeta sequencing was used to examine T cell clonal expansion in alopecia areata in both the C3H/HeJ mouse model and human patients. Scalp tissue and sorted CD4+ and CD8+ peripheral blood T cells from patchy and totalis/universalis alopecia areata patients and from healthy controls were covered by human TCRbeta sequencing. Scalp clonality was compared among normal scalp (n=4), patchy alopecia areata scalp (n=8), and alopecia totalis/universalis scalp (n=8). RNA came from the PAXgene miRNA kit for fixed scalp, the miRNeasy kit for PBMCs, and the RNeasy kit for mouse skin. Amplification of TCRbeta CDR3 regions was done by immunoSEQ multiplex PCR using 35 Vbeta forward primers and 13 Jbeta reverse primers. The investigation overall reported the following: Lesional scalp, especially in alopecia totalis/universalis, showed higher clonality and more expanded CD8+ clones than normal scalp, suggesting antigenic drive. Unlike mouse skin, where gammadelta T cells dominate, normal human skin contains resident alphabeta T cells that get sequenced too, which complicates analysis of the scalp TCR repertoire. Shared TCR sequences between patients were less evident than in mice, which may be partly attributable to HLA diversity in the patient population.

PBMCs were isolated by density centrifugation and stained for CD3, CD4 and CD8, and CD4+ and CD8+ T cells were sorted on a FACSAria. Unaffected controls provided scalp biopsies and blood samples. With regard to this clone: The antigen this receptor binds is unknown. Base-call qualities are not available, and no considerably larger clone is one nucleotide away.

Spanning cysteine to phenylalanine, the CDR3 consists of 14 amino acids. Solely the CDR3 DNA is kept, with 42 bases framed from the first base. A distance of 9 bases separates the germline ends of V and J, which lose 2 bases and 2 bases respectively. CDR1 and CDR2 were assigned from the germline V gene as SGHTA and FQGNSA. To prepare the library, the immunoSEQ multiplex PCR assay was applied. RNA was extracted from all samples and reverse transcribed into cDNA, which served as template for TCR sequencing. SuperScript III was used for first-strand cDNA synthesis, primed with a 2:1 mix of oligo-dT and random hexamers. A synthetic immune receptor repertoire was used to gauge amplification bias, and whatever bias remained was removed computationally. As for the authors' bioinformatics: Raw reads were preprocessed for error removal, and CDR3 was defined according to IMGT conventions as running from the conserved cysteine to phenylalanine. To get clonality, Shannon entropy was normalized by log2 of the number of productive unique TCRs and the result was subtracted from 1. Whether each scalp clone was CD4 or CD8 was inferred by checking scalp TCRbeta sequences against the CD4 and CD8 repertoires from sorted blood. TCRdb's version of the immuneACCESS table is confined to in-frame rearrangements and falls short of the full clone set. An unresolved V gene accounts for under half of the shortfall where checked; the remainder is of unknown origin. The V and J calls and clone size were taken over from that table, and D and trimming were inferred from the DNA. The sample has around 150,000 clones on record, 50% to 60% of them singletons. Less than 5% of the sample is in the top ten clones.

This TCR was sampled from a human donor in good health. The chain is encoded by TRBV7-2 joined to TRBJ1-2, with the D segment identity uncertain. Input material: CD4+ T cells sorted from blood. DNA sequence: TGTGCCAGCAGCTTAACACAGCTCAACTATGGCTACACCTTC. Translated, it reads CASSLTQLNYGYTF.